Here is one T cell receptor beta chain with its context. This entry comes from a study of control samples from healthy donors and cancer patients. The repertoire was sequenced with immunoSEQ multiplex PCR; TCRdb's copy has only in-frame clones and lacks some. The sample lists about 130,000 clones; about 90% were seen once. Looked up from germline, CDR1 is SGHDN and CDR2 is FVKESK. The CDR3 has 16 residues. Trimming removed 4 bases from V and 4 bases from J, with 17 bases in between. The receptor's source is a man in his late teens or twenties in good health. The genes are TRBV14 and TRBJ2-1; a possible D gene is TRBD2 (6 bases). Sequencing was carried out using blood. CDR3 in DNA: TGTGCCAGCAGCCGGATGGGTAGCGGCCATTACAATGAGCAGTTCTTC. It codes for CASSRMGSGHYNEQFF.